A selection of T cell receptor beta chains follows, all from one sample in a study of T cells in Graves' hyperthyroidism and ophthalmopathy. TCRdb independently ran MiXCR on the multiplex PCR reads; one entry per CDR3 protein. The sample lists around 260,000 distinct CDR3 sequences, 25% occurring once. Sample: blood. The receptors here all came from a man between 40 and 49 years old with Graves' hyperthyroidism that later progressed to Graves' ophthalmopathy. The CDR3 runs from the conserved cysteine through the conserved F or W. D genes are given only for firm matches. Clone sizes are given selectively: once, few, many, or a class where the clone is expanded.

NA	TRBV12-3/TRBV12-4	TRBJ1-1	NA	TGTGCCAGCAGTTTACTTGGGGGAGTCGGCAACACTGAAGCTTTCTTT	CASSLLGGVGNTEAFF
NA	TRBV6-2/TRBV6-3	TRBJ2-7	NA	TGTGCCAGCACCAGGAACAGAGCCTACGAGCAGTACTTC	CASTRNRAYEQYF
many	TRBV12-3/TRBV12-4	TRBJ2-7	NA	TGTGCCAGCAGTTTATCAGGGTGGACCTACGAGCAGTACTTC	CASSLSGWTYEQYF
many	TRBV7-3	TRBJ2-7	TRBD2	TGTGCCAGCAGCCCGTCCGGGACTAGCGGGACCTACGAGCAGTACTTC	CASSPSGTSGTYEQYF
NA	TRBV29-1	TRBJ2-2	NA	TGCAGCGTTGAGGGCAATGAGGGGGAGCTGTTTTTT	CSVEGNEGELFF
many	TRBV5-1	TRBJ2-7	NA	TGCGCCAGCAGCTTGGTACAGGGAAACGACGAGCAGTACTTC	CASSLVQGNDEQYF
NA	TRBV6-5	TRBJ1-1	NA	TGTGCCAGTCAGTACTCCCCGGGACAGAACACTGAAGCTTTCTTT	CASQYSPGQNTEAFF
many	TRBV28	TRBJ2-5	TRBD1	TGTGCCAGCACGACCGCGGACAGGGACTGGAAGACCCAGTACTTC	CASTTADRDWKTQYF
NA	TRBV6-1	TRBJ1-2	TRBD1	TGTGCCAGCTGGGGGTTCGGACAGGAAAACTATGGCTACACCTTC	CASWGFGQENYGYTF
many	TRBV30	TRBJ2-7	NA	TGTGCCTGGAGACGAGGCGGGTACGAGCAGTACTTC	CAWRRGGYEQYF
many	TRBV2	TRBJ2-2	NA	TGTGCCAGCAGTGGTGGGTATGGCACCGGGGAGCTGTTTTTT	CASSGGYGTGELFF
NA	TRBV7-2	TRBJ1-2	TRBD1	TGTGCCAGCAGCTTTCCAGGGGGCGCGGGCTACACCTTC	CASSFPGGAGYTF
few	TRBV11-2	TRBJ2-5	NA	TGTGCCAGCAGCCCGAGACAGGTTTGGGAGACCCAGTACTTC	CASSPRQVWETQYF
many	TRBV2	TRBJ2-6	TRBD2	TGTGCCAGCAGGCCGCCGGGACTAGCGGGAGGGTCTGGGGCCAACGTCCTGACTTTC	CASRPPGLAGGSGANVLTF
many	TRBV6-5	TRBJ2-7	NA	TGTGCCAGCAGTTCATCGATCGAAACCATCAACGAGCAGTACTTC	CASSSSIETINEQYF
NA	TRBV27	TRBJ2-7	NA	TGTGCCAGCAGTTTATCGGGAGTCGACGAGCAGTACTTC	CASSLSGVDEQYF
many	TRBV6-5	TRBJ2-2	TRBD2	TGTGCCAGCGCGATTCTAGCGGGAGGCGGGGAGCTGTTTTTT	CASAILAGGGELFF
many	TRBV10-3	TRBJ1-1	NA	TGTGCCATCAGTGCGGCAGAGAACACTGAAGCTTTCTTT	CAISAAENTEAFF
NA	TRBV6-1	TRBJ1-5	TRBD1	TGTGCCAGCAGTGAAAGGGACAGACTTTATAGCAATCAGCCCCAGCATTTT	CASSERDRLYSNQPQHF
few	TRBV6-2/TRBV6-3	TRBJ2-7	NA	TGTGCCAGCAGTTACTCGACGGGGCACGAGCAGTACTTC	CASSYSTGHEQYF
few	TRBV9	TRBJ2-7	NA	TGTGCCAGCAGCGCGGAAGCCGGGACACAGTACGAGCAGTACTTC	CASSAEAGTQYEQYF
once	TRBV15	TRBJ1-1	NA	TGTGCCACCAGACCGGGGGGGGGCAGGAACACTGAAGCTTTCTTT	CATRPGGGRNTEAFF
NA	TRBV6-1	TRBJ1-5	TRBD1	TGTGCCAGCAAGGACAGGGGACAGCAGCCCCAGCATTTT	CASKDRGQQPQHF
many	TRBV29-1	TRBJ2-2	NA	TGCAGCGTAACCGGGACACTGAACACCGGGGAGCTGTTTTTT	CSVTGTLNTGELFF
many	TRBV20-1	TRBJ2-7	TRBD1	TGCAGTGCTGCCCCGGGACAGGCCTACGAGCAGTACTTC	CSAAPGQAYEQYF
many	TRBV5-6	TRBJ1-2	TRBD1	TGTGCCAGCAGCTTGGTCGCCGGGACAGGGTTTGGCTACACCTTC	CASSLVAGTGFGYTF
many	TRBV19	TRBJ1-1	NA	TGTGCCAGTAGTATAGTGAGGGGTGAAGCTTTCTTT	CASSIVRGEAFF
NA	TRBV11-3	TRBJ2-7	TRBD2	TGTGCCAGCAGCTTAAAAGCGGGGAGCTACGAGCAGTACTTC	CASSLKAGSYEQYF
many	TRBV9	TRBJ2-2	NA	TGTGCCAGCAGCGCGTCCGACAAACCTGATTGGAACACCGGGGAGCTGTTTTTT	CASSASDKPDWNTGELFF
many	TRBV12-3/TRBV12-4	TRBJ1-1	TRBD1	TGTGCCAGCAGTTTAGGGGACAGGCACACTGAAGCTTTCTTT	CASSLGDRHTEAFF
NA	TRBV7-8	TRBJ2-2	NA	TGTGCCAGCAGCTTCCCCGGGGGAGTAAACACCGGGGAGCTGTTTTTT	CASSFPGGVNTGELFF
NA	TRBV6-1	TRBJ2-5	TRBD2	TGTGCCAGCAGTCCCGTAGCGGGAGGGGAGACCCAGTACTTC	CASSPVAGGETQYF
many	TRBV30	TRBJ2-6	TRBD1	TGTGCCTGGCAGGGGGCTGGGGCCAACGTCCTGACTTTC	CAWQGAGANVLTF
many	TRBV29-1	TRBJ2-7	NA	TGCAGCGTTAACGACAGAGGGCGTCTCCACGAGCAGTACTTC	CSVNDRGRLHEQYF
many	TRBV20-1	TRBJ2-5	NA	TGCAGTGCCTCATTGGGGGGCCGACACCAGGGGACCCAGTACTTC	CSASLGGRHQGTQYF
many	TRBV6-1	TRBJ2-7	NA	TGTGCCAGCAGTGAGGTTACCGGGACAAACTACGAGCAGTACTTC	CASSEVTGTNYEQYF
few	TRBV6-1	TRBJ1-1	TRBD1	TGTGCCAGCAGTCTCTTGACAGGGAGGAATACTGAAGCTTTCTTT	CASSLLTGRNTEAFF
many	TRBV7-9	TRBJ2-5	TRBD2	TGTGCCAGCAGCCACTCTAGCGGGAGCGGGACCCAGTACTTC	CASSHSSGSGTQYF
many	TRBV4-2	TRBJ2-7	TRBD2	TGTGCCAGCAGCCAAGCCCGCGGGAGGAGCTACGAGCAGTACTTC	CASSQARGRSYEQYF
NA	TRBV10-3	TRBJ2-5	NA	TGTGCCATCAGGAGGTCCCTCCAAGAGACCCAGTACTTC	CAIRRSLQETQYF
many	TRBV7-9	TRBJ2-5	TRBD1	TGTGCCAGCAGCAAACCGGGACAGGGGTACCAAGAGACCCAGTACTTC	CASSKPGQGYQETQYF
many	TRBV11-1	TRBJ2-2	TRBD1	TGTGCCAGCAACACCCCGGGACAGGGGGCCGGCGGGGAGCTGTTTTTT	CASNTPGQGAGGELFF
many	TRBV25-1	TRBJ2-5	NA	TGTGCCAGCAGTGTGGAGGGCGTGGAGACCCAGTACTTC	CASSVEGVETQYF
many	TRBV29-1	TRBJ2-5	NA	TGCAGCGTTGATATTATAGCTCAAGAGACCCAGTACTTC	CSVDIIAQETQYF
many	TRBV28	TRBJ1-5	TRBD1	TGTGCCAGCAACCGAGAAGGTCGCCGGACAGGGCTAGATCAGCCCCAGCATTTT	CASNREGRRTGLDQPQHF
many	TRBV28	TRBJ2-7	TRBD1	TGTGCCAGCAGTTTCCCTCTCATCGACAGGGGGCTCTACGAGCAGTACTTC	CASSFPLIDRGLYEQYF
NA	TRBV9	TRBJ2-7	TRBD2	TGTGCCAGCAGCCCCCGGACTAGCGGGAGACGGGACGAGCAGTACTTC	CASSPRTSGRRDEQYF
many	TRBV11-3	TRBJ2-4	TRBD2	TGTGCCAGCAGCCCTGGACTAGCTGGAAACATTCAGTACTTC	CASSPGLAGNIQYF
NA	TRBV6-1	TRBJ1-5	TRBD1	TGTGCCGGAGCCGGGACAGCCATAAGCAATCAGCCCCAGCATTTT	CAGAGTAISNQPQHF
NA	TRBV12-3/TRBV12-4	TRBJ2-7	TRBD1	TGTGCCAGCAGTCCCACCCGACAGGGGGCGTACGAGCAGTACTTC	CASSPTRQGAYEQYF
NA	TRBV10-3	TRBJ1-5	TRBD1	TGTGCCATCAGTGAGGGCGGGACAGGGTTCCAGCCCCAGCATTTT	CAISEGGTGFQPQHF
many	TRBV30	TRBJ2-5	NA	TGTGCCTGGAAAGGGGGTCGCGGGATAGAGACCCAGTACTTC	CAWKGGRGIETQYF
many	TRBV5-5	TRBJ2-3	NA	TGTGCCAGCAGCTTGGAGGGGACGGCCACAGATACGCAGTATTTT	CASSLEGTATDTQYF
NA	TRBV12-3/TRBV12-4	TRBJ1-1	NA	TGTGCCAGCAGTTTAGTCCGGGACCTCAACACTGAAGCTTTCTTT	CASSLVRDLNTEAFF
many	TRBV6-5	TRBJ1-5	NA	TGTGCCAGCAGTTACCTGAGGGGTGGGCAGCCCCAGCATTTT	CASSYLRGGQPQHF
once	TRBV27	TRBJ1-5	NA	TGTGCCAGCAGTTTGTCCTCCGCACGAAATCAGCCCCAGCATTTT	CASSLSSARNQPQHF
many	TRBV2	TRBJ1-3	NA	TGTGCCAGTTCTTACACAGGGAGCACTGGAAACACCATATATTTT	CASSYTGSTGNTIYF